Below, 15 T cell receptor beta chains from the same sample are listed, as sequenced in a study of human T cells and chemical hapten exposure. TCRdb reprocessed the RACE reads with MiXCR, giving one entry per CDR3 protein. The repertoire holds approximately 84,000 distinct CDR3 sequences, approximately 10% seen once, with roughly 2.4% in the top ten. Time point given: patch test 2, 6 weeks after DPC sensitization. Treatment: therapeutic diphenylcyclopropenone sensitization with weekly scalp DPC. The input for sequencing was whole blood, taken in connection with sensitization to the hapten diphenylcyclopropenone (DPC). Source of these receptors: a woman under 40 with alopecia areata. Some clones in this sample may be carry-over from other donors' samples.

The CDR3 DNA sequence: TGCGCCAGCAGTAGCGGGTCCTACAATGAGCAGTTCTTC. Translating gives CASSSGSYNEQFF. This sequence joins TRBV4-1 and TRBJ2-1; 7 positions agree with TRBD2. Germline assignment: CDR1 MGHRA and CDR2 YSYEKL. The CDR3 is made up of 13 amino acids. V was clipped by 6 bases and J by 1 base; unmatched bases: 0.

The V gene is TRBV5-1, the J gene TRBJ2-5, with D maybe TRBD1 (7 bases). Trimming shortened V by 4 bases and J by 4 bases, and 14 bases separated the two germline ends. Germline CDR1 and CDR2: SGHRS and YFSETQ. CDR3 length: 14 residues. DNA of the CDR3: TGCGCCAGCAGCCAGACTAGGGGGCGAGAGACCCAGTACTTC. This sequence encodes CASSQTRGRETQYF. The full variable domain, in which reference TRBV5-1 and TRBJ2-5 provide the parts outside the CDR3, is KAGVTQTPRYLIKTRGQQVTLSCSPISGHRSVSWYQQTPGQGLQFLFEYFSETQRNKGNFPGRFSGRQFSNSRSEMNVSTLELGDSALYLCASSQTRGRETQYFGPGTRLLVL.

Many counts were recorded for this clonotype. This chain uses TRBV7-2 with TRBJ2-1, with 7 bases that match TRBD2. Germline V gives CDR1 SGHTA, CDR2 FQGNSA. The junction had 12 bases not matched to a gene; V was cut back by 2 bases and J by 2 bases. This CDR3 comprises 18 residues. DNA for the CDR3: TGTGCCAGCAGCTTATCGATGGTGCTAGCGGACACCTACAATGAGCAGTTCTTC. Encoded protein: CASSLSMVLADTYNEQFF.

This clonotype was seen ten or more times. The rearrangement joins TRBV5-6 to TRBJ2-4; D is ambiguous. The ends were cut back, 0 bases at V and 13 bases at J, with 8 bases in the middle. Germline CDR1 is SGHDT and CDR2 is YYEEEE. The CDR3 runs 11 residues. The CDR3 sequence is CASSLGVGQYF. The CDR3 bases are TGTGCCAGCAGCTTGGGTGTGGGACAGTACTTC.

Ten or more counts support this clonotype. This chain joins TRBV6-2 or TRBV6-3 and TRBJ2-1; TRBD2 might be the D (7 bases). V lost 2 bases and J 6 bases, leaving 14 bases between the germline ends. CDR1 is MNHEY, CDR2 SVGEGT, per germline. CDR3 length equals 15 residues. Here the CDR3 DNA reads TGTGCCAGCAGTTACGGGGCGGGGGCCCGCAATGAGCAGTTCTTC. Amino acids: CASSYGAGARNEQFF.

This clonotype was observed a single time. The chain couples TRBV5-4 to TRBJ1-4; D ambiguous. CDR3 length: 14 residues. Germline-derived CDR1 and CDR2 are SGHNT and YYREEE (reference sequence). The V and J ends lost 4 bases and 4 bases respectively, with 11 bases between them. The CDR3 DNA reads TGTGCCAGCAGCCCAAGTTTGGGTAATGAAAAACTGTTTTTT. Translation: CASSPSLGNEKLFF.

This clonotype has a count of ten or more. This rearrangement joins TRBV28 to TRBJ2-5, with a weak D call TRBD2 (6 bases). Germline CDR1 is MDHEN and CDR2 is SYDVKM. V gave up 10 bases and J gave up 1 base, with 13 bases separating them. The CDR3 has 13 amino acids. CDR3 sequence (DNA): TGTGCCACCGGGCGGAGGGGCCAAGAGACCCAGTACTTC. Its protein product is CATGRRGQETQYF.

This clonotype was observed at least ten times. The chain links TRBV29-1 to TRBJ2-7; a possible D gene is TRBD2 (6 bases). This CDR3 contains 15 residues. The germline gives CDR1 SQVTM, CDR2 ANQGSEA. Trimming left V 4 bases short and J 0 bases short, with 16 bases between. The DNA of the CDR3 is TGCAGCGTTGGAGCCTCCCGCGGGGCCTCCTACGAGCAGTACTTC. Translation: CSVGASRGASYEQYF.

This clonotype was detected only a few times. V is TRBV29-1 and J is TRBJ2-1; possibly TRBD2 for D (7 bases). V lost 3 bases to trimming and J lost 5 bases, with 11 bases between them. This CDR3 contains 13 residues. CDR1 and CDR2 (germline): SQVTM, ANQGSEA. The CDR3 DNA follows: TGCAGCGTTGATTCGGGGGGCCACAATGAGCAGTTCTTC. It yields the protein CSVDSGGHNEQFF.

Only a few counts were recorded for this clonotype. The CDR3 sequence: CASSTGVAGPYNEQFF. The CDR3 bases are TGTGCCAGCAGCACCGGGGTAGCGGGCCCCTACAATGAGCAGTTCTTC. This chain uses TRBV11-2 with TRBJ2-1; 7 nucleotides line up with TRBD2. Germline trimming cut 5 bases from V and 2 bases from J; bases unmatched to any gene: 9. In germline, CDR1 is SGHAT, CDR2 FQNNGV. This CDR3 comprises 16 residues.

This clonotype was recorded a few times. CDR3 region: CSAKSAGATNEKLFF. CDR3 in DNA: TGCAGTGCTAAAAGTGCCGGAGCAACTAATGAAAAACTGTTTTTT. The gene calls are TRBV20-1 and TRBJ1-4; D is unresolved. The CDR3 runs to 15 residues. Deletions cut 4 bases from V and 0 bases from J, with 12 bases between. CDR1 and CDR2 from the germline V gene are DFQATT and SNEGSKA (reference sequence).

This chain connects TRBV28 to TRBJ2-6; D is uncertain. Trimming took 2 bases from V and 2 from J, leaving 4 bases between them. The CDR3 runs 14 residues. Germline-derived CDR1 and CDR2 are MDHEN and SYDVKM. The CDR3 protein is CASSLVTGANVLTF. CDR3 coding DNA: TGTGCCAGCAGTTTAGTAACTGGGGCCAACGTCCTGACTTTC.

This chain connects TRBV9 to TRBJ2-7; D perhaps matches TRBD2 (5 bases). Trimming stripped 0 bases from V and 0 bases from J, with 7 bases between. Germline loops: CDR1 SGDLS, CDR2 YYNGEE. The CDR3 is 14 amino acids. The CDR3 DNA is TGTGCCAGCAGCGTAGGCGGGTCCTCCTACGAGCAGTACTTC. Translation: CASSVGGSSYEQYF. Using reference TRBV9 and TRBJ2-7 for the parts outside the CDR3, the full variable domain is DSGVTQTPKHLITATGQRVTLRCSPRSGDLSVYWYQQSLDQGLQFLIQYYNGEERAKGNILERFSAQQFPDLHSELNLSSLELGDSALYFCASSVGGSSYEQYFGPGTRLTVT.

This clonotype has ten or more counts. This rearrangement joins TRBV21-1 to TRBJ2-7. TRBV21-1 is noted as a pseudogene. CDR3 length: 20 residues. This CDR3 reads CASSEPIREHRCPSSYEQYF. As DNA, the CDR3 is TGTGCCAGCAGCGAACCCATAAGAGAGCATAGATGCCCAAGCTCCTACGAGCAGTACTTC.

This clonotype showed up just a few times. This chain joins TRBV5-6 and TRBJ1-2; D is ambiguous. Germline lookup yields CDR1 SGHDT and CDR2 YYEEEE. The length of the CDR3 is 16 residues. Trimming took 0 bases from V and 0 from J, leaving 12 bases between them. The CDR3 coding sequence is TGTGCCAGCAGCTTGGTGGGCAGGCCAGCTAACTATGGCTACACCTTC. It specifies CASSLVGRPANYGYTF.